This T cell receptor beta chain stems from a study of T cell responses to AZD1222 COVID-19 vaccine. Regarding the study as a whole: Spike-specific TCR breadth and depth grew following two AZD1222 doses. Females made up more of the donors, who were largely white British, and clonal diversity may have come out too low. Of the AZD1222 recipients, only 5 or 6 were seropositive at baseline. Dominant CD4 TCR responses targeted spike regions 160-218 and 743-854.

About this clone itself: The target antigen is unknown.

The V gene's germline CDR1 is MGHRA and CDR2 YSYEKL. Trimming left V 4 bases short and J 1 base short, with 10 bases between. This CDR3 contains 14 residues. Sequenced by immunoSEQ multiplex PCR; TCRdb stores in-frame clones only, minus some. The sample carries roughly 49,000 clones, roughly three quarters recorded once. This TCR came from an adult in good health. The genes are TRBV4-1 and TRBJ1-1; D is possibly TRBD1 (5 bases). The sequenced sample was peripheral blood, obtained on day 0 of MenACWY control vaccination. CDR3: CASSLGAPNTEAFF. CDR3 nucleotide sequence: TGCGCCAGCAGCCTCGGGGCTCCGAACACTGAAGCTTTCTTT.